This T cell receptor beta chain was captured by sequencing in a study of T cell responses to AZD1222 COVID-19 vaccine. The ends were cut back, 3 bases at V and 5 bases at J, with 26 bases in the middle. Per germline, CDR1 LGHDT and CDR2 YNNKEL (reference sequence). The length of the CDR3 is 19 residues. Note on this clone: The target antigen is unknown.

The study's findings and limits: Reportedly, close to half of spike-specific TCRs are directed against unmutated variant regions. Spike-specific TCR breadth and depth both grew after two AZD1222 doses.

The protocol was immunoSEQ multiplex PCR, while the TCRdb copy is restricted to in-frame clones and leaves out a portion. The table includes roughly 67,000 clones, around 89% detected once. The sample in question was peripheral blood, obtained on day 0 of AZD1222 vaccination. This sequence joins TRBV3-1 (or the pseudogene TRBV3-2) and TRBJ2-1; D is possibly TRBD2 (6 bases). This receptor was taken from an adult in good health. The CDR3: CASSQDYPGTSGGNNEQFF. CDR3 DNA sequence: TGTGCCAGCAGCCAGGACTACCCCGGGACGTCGGGTGGGAACAATGAGCAGTTCTTC.